These 18 T cell receptor beta chains came from one sample sequenced in a study of human T cells and chemical hapten exposure. Noted time point: patch test 2, 6 weeks after DPC sensitization. Specified treatment: therapeutic diphenylcyclopropenone sensitization with weekly scalp DPC. MiXCR, run by TCRdb on the RACE reads, gives a single entry per CDR3 protein. The sample includes around 360,000 distinct CDR3 sequences, about 6% of them seen just once. The sample in question was whole blood, obtained in connection with sensitization to the hapten diphenylcyclopropenone (DPC). The receptors were sampled from a woman younger than 30 with alopecia areata. Some clones in this sample may be carry-over from other donors' samples.

V usage is TRBV29-1 and J usage is TRBJ2-3; 8 bases match TRBD2. Per germline, CDR1 SQVTM and CDR2 ANQGSEA. V dropped 7 bases and J dropped 0; count of bases not matched to a gene: 18. The CDR3 has 18 residues. The CDR3 sequence is CSAPAGGGATSSTDTQYF. Here the CDR3 DNA reads TGCAGCGCCCCCGCCGGGGGGGGGGCAACATCTAGCACAGATACGCAGTATTTT.

This clonotype was counted only a few times. The chain carries TRBV4-3 and TRBJ2-2; no firm D call. V lost 1 base, J lost 6 bases, and 9 bases lay in between. The CDR3 sequence is 14 residues long. Germline V gene data show CDR1 as LGHNA and CDR2 as YSLEER. The CDR3 region is CASSQALKAGELFF. In DNA form, the CDR3 reads TGCGCCAGCAGCCAAGCCCTGAAGGCCGGGGAGCTGTTTTTT.

This clonotype has a count of ten or more. The chain couples TRBV6-5 to TRBJ1-1, with D perhaps matching TRBD1 (6 bases). The V gene lost 0 bases and the J gene lost 3 bases, with 11 bases spanning the gap. The CDR3 totals 15 residues. Germline V lookup: CDR1 MNHEY, CDR2 SVGAGI. The CDR3 nucleotides are TGTGCCAGCAGTTACTCGCGGGGGGCAGACACTGAAGCTTTCTTT. Protein: CASSYSRGADTEAFF.

This clonotype was observed a few times. CDR3 sequence (DNA): TGTGCCAGCAGTGAGGGACAGGGGGCCGGGGAGCTGTTTTTT. This sequence encodes CASSEGQGAGELFF. V and J are TRBV25-1 and TRBJ2-2, with 11 bases aligning to TRBD1. This CDR3 spans 14 amino acids. J gave up 6 bases and V 3 bases, and 0 bases lay outside the gene matches. Germline assignment: CDR1 MGHDK and CDR2 SYGVNS.

CDR3 sequence (DNA): TGCAGCGTTGCCGGGACAGGGGGGACCTACGAGCAGTACTTC. Its protein is CSVAGTGGTYEQYF. The J gene is TRBJ2-7, the V gene TRBV29-1, with 11 positions matching TRBD1. In germline, CDR1 is SQVTM, CDR2 ANQGSEA. The CDR3 runs to 14 residues. Trimming took 4 bases from V and 2 from J; bases not matched to a gene: 4.

This clonotype was observed many times. The chain joins TRBV5-5 to TRBJ2-5; tentatively, D is TRBD1 (5 bases). The CDR3 loop spans 12 amino acids. Germline CDR1 SGHKS, CDR2 YYEKEE (reference sequence). V was clipped by 4 bases and J by 2 bases, with 6 bases between them. This CDR3 is CASSPGQETQYF. The CDR3 DNA is TGTGCCAGCAGCCCAGGGCAAGAGACCCAGTACTTC.

The chain has TRBV6-5 and TRBJ1-1; D gene unclear. Germline CDR1 and CDR2: MNHEY and SVGAGI. V was trimmed by 2 bases and J by 4 bases, leaving 11 bases between them. The CDR3 runs to 14 residues. This CDR3 reads CASSYHGVFTEAFF. The CDR3 DNA reads TGTGCCAGCAGTTACCACGGGGTGTTCACTGAAGCTTTCTTT.

The J gene is TRBJ1-4, the V gene TRBV3-1; no reliable D call. The germline gives CDR1 LGHDT, CDR2 YNNKEL (reference sequence). This CDR3 region has 13 residues. The V and J ends lost 1 base and 8 bases respectively, with 8 bases between them. The CDR3 DNA is TGTGCCAGCAGCCAAGTAATCGGCGAAAAACTGTTTTTT. Translation: CASSQVIGEKLFF. Full variable domain (remainder filled in from reference TRBV3-1 and TRBJ1-4): DTAVSQTPKYLVTQMGNDKSIKCEQNLGHDTMYWYKQDSKKFLKIMFSYNNKELIINETVPNRFSPKSPDKAHLNLHINSLELGDSAVYFCASSQVIGEKLFFGSGTQLSVL.

As regards this clonotype: This clone may be a read error of a much larger clone one base away. The V call is TRBV5-1, the J call TRBJ2-1, with D perhaps matching TRBD1 (6 bases). Between the trimmed V and J ends, which lost 1 base and 6 bases, there was a span of 11 bases. This CDR3 contains 14 residues. CDR1 and CDR2 from the germline V gene are SGHRS and YFSETQ. CDR3 sequence reads: CASSLYPRGNEQFF. CDR3 sequence (DNA): TGCGCCAGCAGCTTGTACCCCAGGGGCAATGAGCAGTTCTTC.

This clonotype has just a few counts. This chain uses TRBV3-1 with TRBJ2-7; no reliable D call. The germline V and J ends were trimmed by 4 bases and 2 bases, with 12 bases remaining between them. This CDR3 spans 14 amino acids. CDR1 is LGHDT, CDR2 YNNKEL, per germline (reference sequence). The CDR3: CASSPRTDAYEQYF. In nucleotides, the CDR3 is TGTGCCAGCAGCCCGCGGACCGACGCCTACGAGCAGTACTTC.

In its sample, this clonotype was seen many times. The rearrangement uses TRBV18 and TRBJ1-1, with TRBD1 identical over 8 bases. V lost 4 bases and J lost 7; bases outside the gene matches: 8. The CDR3 extends over 14 amino acids. Germline V CDR1 and CDR2: KGHSH, LQKENI. This CDR3 is CASSQRTGLGEAFF. Written as DNA, the CDR3 is TGTGCCAGCTCACAGAGGACAGGGCTGGGTGAAGCTTTCTTT. The variable domain in full, completed from reference TRBV18 and TRBJ1-1, reads NAGVMQNPRHLVRRRGQEARLRCSPMKGHSHVYWYRQLPEEGLKFMVYLQKENIIDESGMPKERFSAEFPKEGPSILRIQQVVRGDSAAYFCASSQRTGLGEAFFGQGTRLTVV.

The chain joins TRBV3-1 to TRBJ2-7; a weak D match, TRBD2 (7 bases). Trimming took 5 bases from V and 3 from J, leaving 17 bases between them. The CDR3 spans 15 residues. The germline V gene has CDR1 LGHDT and CDR2 YNNKEL (reference sequence). The chain's CDR3 is CASSYLAGAHYEQYF. The CDR3 region has the DNA TGTGCCAGCAGCTATTTGGCGGGGGCCCACTACGAGCAGTACTTC.

This rearrangement joins TRBV27 to TRBJ2-7; 7 bases match TRBD1. The CDR3 is 16 residues long. CDR1 and CDR2 from the germline V gene are MNHEY and SMNVEV (reference sequence). The ends lost 0 bases at V and 0 bases at J; junction bases unmatched: 5. CDR3: CASSLSLQGISYEQYF. The CDR3 DNA follows: TGTGCCAGCAGTTTATCCTTACAGGGGATCTCCTACGAGCAGTACTTC.

This clonotype turned up a few times. J is TRBJ2-7 and V is TRBV9, with D hard to call. The CDR3 is 14 amino acids. Germline-derived CDR1 and CDR2 are SGDLS and YYNGEE. Deletions cut 0 bases from V and 0 bases from J, with 7 bases between. CDR3 sequence reads: CASSVGISSYEQYF. In nucleotides, the CDR3 is TGTGCCAGCAGCGTAGGGATTAGCTCCTACGAGCAGTACTTC.

This clonotype has ten or more counts. J is TRBJ2-1 and V is TRBV10-3; 11 bases align to TRBD1. The length of the CDR3 is 15 residues. Germline V gene data show CDR1 as ENHRY and CDR2 as SYGVKD. V shed 4 bases, J shed 9 bases, and the junction held 8 bases outside the gene matches. CDR3 amino acids: CAISAGTGGLTEQFF. The CDR3 region has the DNA TGTGCCATCAGTGCAGGGACAGGGGGTCTTACTGAGCAGTTCTTC.

This rearrangement joins TRBV6-5 to TRBJ2-1, with TRBD2 matching 11 bases. CDR3 length: 15 residues. Germline trimming cut 4 bases from V and 10 bases from J; bases unmatched to any gene: 9. Germline assignment: CDR1 MNHEY and CDR2 SVGAGI. CDR3 residues: CASSSLASGGNEQFF. The CDR3 nucleotides are TGTGCCAGCAGTTCCCTGGCTAGCGGGGGGAACGAGCAGTTCTTC.

This clonotype has more than one count but fewer than ten. The chain combines TRBV7-8 with TRBJ1-1, with a possible D match to TRBD1 (5 bases). Germline V gives CDR1 SGHVS, CDR2 FQNEAQ. The CDR3 loop spans 13 amino acids. V lost 10 bases, J lost 4 bases, and 16 bases lay in between. In nucleotides, the CDR3 is TGTGCCACAGAAGGGGAGGCCCCCACTGAAGCTTTCTTT. It specifies CATEGEAPTEAFF.

In this sample, this clonotype turned up a few times. The gene calls are TRBV5-1 and TRBJ2-7; 7 bases are a match to TRBD1. Trimming cost V 0 bases and J 11 bases; bases outside gene matches: 8. CDR1 is SGHRS, CDR2 YFSETQ, per germline. The CDR3 sequence is 13 residues long. CDR3 residues: CASSLARDSMEYF. The DNA for the CDR3 is TGCGCCAGCAGCTTGGCCAGGGACAGTATGGAGTACTTC. Complete variable domain (other parts from reference TRBV5-1 and TRBJ2-7): KAGVTQTPRYLIKTRGQQVTLSCSPISGHRSVSWYQQTPGQGLQFLFEYFSETQRNKGNFPGRFSGRQFSNSRSEMNVSTLELGDSALYLCASSLARDSMEYFGPGTRLTVT.